These 8 T cell receptor beta chains share one sample of origin, sequenced in a study of CDR3 diversity in severe acne (dated by TCRdb to about 2019). Library preparation employed PCR. The instrument was an Illumina HiSeq 2000. TCRdb passed the public sequencing reads through fastp at Q25 and MiXCR, retaining productive beta sequences. Here each entry gathers all rows of one CDR3 protein and keeps the most common genes and DNA. Present in this sample are over 90,000 distinct CDR3 sequences, roughly 51% of which were seen just once. 9.5% to 15% of the sample comes from the top ten. The sample taken for sequencing was blood. The receptors come from a male donor with acne.

The rearrangement links TRBV24-1 to TRBJ2-1, with no clear D. The germline gives CDR1 KGHDR, CDR2 SFDVKD. Trimming pared 0 bases from V and 10 bases from J, leaving 3 bases between. The CDR3 spans 11 residues. The CDR3 loop is CATSDLYEQFF. DNA for the CDR3: TGTGCCACCAGTGATTTGTACGAGCAGTTCTTC.

In this sample, this clonotype turned up many times. This rearrangement joins TRBV14 to TRBJ1-6; TRBD1 agrees at 8 bases. Germline-derived CDR1 and CDR2 are SGHDN and FVKESK. V shed 4 bases, J shed 7 bases, and the junction held 6 bases outside the gene matches. The length of the CDR3 is 15 residues. For the CDR3, the DNA is TGTGCCAGCAGCCCCGAACAGGGGGTCAATTCACCCCTCCACTTT. As protein: CASSPEQGVNSPLHF.

The sample holds a few counts of this clonotype. The rearrangement joins TRBV6-6 to TRBJ1-5; no reliable D call. This CDR3 contains 15 residues. V lost 2 bases to trimming and J lost 7 bases, with 15 bases between them. Germline V lookup: CDR1 MNHNY, CDR2 SVGAGI (reference sequence). CDR3 loop: CASSYRNALSQPQHF. In nucleotides, the CDR3 is TGTGCCAGCAGTTACCGTAACGCCCTTTCCCAGCCCCAGCATTTT.

This sequence joins TRBV9 and TRBJ2-2, with 11 bases aligning to TRBD2. The V gene's germline CDR1 is SGDLS and CDR2 YYNGEE. Trimming took 6 bases from V and 1 from J; bases not matched to a gene: 5. The CDR3 sequence is 16 residues long. The chain's CDR3 is CASTGTSGLNTGELFF. The CDR3 DNA sequence: TGTGCCAGCACCGGGACTAGCGGACTGAACACCGGGGAGCTGTTTTTT.

This clonotype came up many times. This rearrangement joins TRBV4-1 to TRBJ2-1, with a possible D match to TRBD2 (5 bases). Germline-derived CDR1 and CDR2 are MGHRA and YSYEKL. The CDR3 spans 13 residues. Trimming removed 7 bases from V and 7 bases from J, with 14 bases in between. This chain's CDR3 is CASTIRRGNEQFF. The CDR3 coding sequence is TGCGCCAGCACGATCAGGAGAGGGAATGAGCAGTTCTTC.

This CDR3 reads CASSILSDGTEAFF. The CDR3 DNA reads TGTGCCAGTAGTATTCTATCGGACGGCACTGAAGCTTTCTTT. The chain couples TRBV19 to TRBJ1-1; D unclear. Trimming stripped 3 bases from V and 4 bases from J, with 12 bases between. Germline CDR1 LNHDA, CDR2 SQIVND (reference sequence). The CDR3 has 14 amino acids.

The CDR3 here is CSLAGGREQFF. CDR3 DNA sequence: TGCAGCTTAGCGGGAGGGCGCGAGCAGTTCTTC. J is TRBJ2-1 and V is TRBV29-1, with 11 bases matching TRBD2. CDR1 is SQVTM, CDR2 ANQGSEA, per germline. The CDR3 has 11 residues. Trimming cost V 8 bases and J 10 bases; bases outside gene matches: 4.

This chain's CDR3 is CAWSKGRRGNSPLHF. The CDR3 DNA reads TGTGCCTGGAGCAAAGGGAGGAGGGGGAATTCACCCCTCCACTTT. This sequence joins TRBV30 and TRBJ1-6; D is perhaps TRBD1 (6 bases). This CDR3 spans 15 amino acids. Deletions cut 3 bases from V and 7 bases from J, with 16 bases between. In germline, CDR1 is GTSNPN, CDR2 SVGIG (reference sequence).